The T cell receptor beta chain under discussion was sequenced for a study of control samples from healthy donors and cancer patients. Assay: immunoSEQ multiplex PCR; the TCRdb copy retains only in-frame clones and omits some. The sample includes some 200,000 clones, roughly 94% of them seen just once. Trimming removed 7 bases from V and 3 bases from J, with 12 bases in between. This CDR3 is 13 amino acids long. The germline CDR1 and CDR2 sequences are SGHDN and FVKESK. The V call is TRBV14, the J call TRBJ1-1; no definite D call. The TCR comes from a middle-aged man in good health. Sequenced input: blood. CDR3 bases: TGTGCCAGCACCGCTATACTGGACACTGAAGCTTTCTTT. Protein product: CASTAILDTEAFF.